This T cell receptor beta chain came from a study of read filtering for tumor transcriptome and immune sequencing. On the study more broadly: Among patients, some 17 were male and 15 or so female, aged roughly 45 to 85 (mean roughly 64).

At least ten counts were recorded for this clonotype. After removal of 3 bases from V and 2 bases from J, the junction contained 3 bases not matched to a gene. Germline lookup yields CDR1 SGHRS and CDR2 YFSETQ. The CDR3 is made up of 16 amino acids. From 300 to 450 ng of RNA, a library with molecular barcoded alpha/delta and beta/gamma adaptors was made. In TCRdb, the reads were re-called with MiXCR into one record per CDR3 protein. The top ten hold 15% of the sample, which has about 90,000 distinct CDR3 sequences, roughly an eighth seen once. The chain combines TRBV5-1 with TRBJ2-1; TRBD2 aligns across 12 bases. The sequence was collected from a donor at least 40 years old with multiple myeloma. Sequencing was carried out using a population of CD138-negative cells sorted from bone marrow. CDR3: CASSSRTSGTYNEQFF. DNA for the CDR3: TGCGCCAGCAGCTCCCGGACTAGCGGGACCTACAATGAGCAGTTCTTC.